These T cell receptor beta chains were read from a single sample in a study of cytotoxic CD8 clonotypes in ibrutinib-treated CLL. Data came from immunoSEQ multiplex PCR; TCRdb stores just in-frame clones and leaves some out. The data contain some 200,000 clones, roughly 65% of them singletons. The sample here was PBMCs, taken after 12 months of ibrutinib treatment. The receptor source for this set is a human donor with chronic lymphocytic leukemia. Each CDR3 is given with its conserved first and last residue. A D gene is named only where the DNA matches it firmly. For some rows the clone size is stated as once, few or many, or as a class when expanded; others skip it.

v_gene: TRBV2
d_gene: TRBD2
abundance: NA
j_gene: TRBJ2-1
CDR3aa: CARASGEGYNEQFF
CDR3nt: TGTGCCAGAGCTAGCGGGGAAGGGTACAATGAGCAGTTCTTC

v_gene: TRBV6-5
d_gene: NA
abundance: NA
j_gene: TRBJ2-1
CDR3aa: CASSYLGVSYNEQFF
CDR3nt: TGTGCCAGCAGTTACCTCGGGGTCTCCTACAATGAGCAGTTCTTC

v_gene: TRBV11-2
d_gene: NA
abundance: NA
j_gene: TRBJ2-5
CDR3aa: CASSLGPVMQETQYF
CDR3nt: TGTGCCAGCAGCTTAGGTCCGGTAATGCAAGAGACCCAGTACTTC

v_gene: TRBV27
d_gene: NA
abundance: NA
j_gene: TRBJ2-7
CDR3aa: CASSLYLGREQYF
CDR3nt: TGTGCCAGCAGTTTATACCTGGGACGCGAGCAGTACTTC

v_gene: TRBV2
d_gene: NA
abundance: NA
j_gene: TRBJ2-7
CDR3aa: CATRLEGEQYF
CDR3nt: TGTGCCACCCGCTTGGAGGGGGAGCAGTACTTC

v_gene: TRBV5-1
d_gene: NA
abundance: NA
j_gene: TRBJ2-1
CDR3aa: CASSLGSRVNEQFF
CDR3nt: TGCGCCAGCAGCTTGGGCTCACGCGTCAATGAGCAGTTCTTC

v_gene: TRBV4-2
d_gene: TRBD1
abundance: NA
j_gene: TRBJ2-7
CDR3aa: CASRRGTGNEQYF
CDR3nt: TGTGCCAGCAGACGGGGGACAGGGAACGAGCAGTACTTC

v_gene: TRBV21-1
d_gene: NA
abundance: NA
j_gene: TRBJ1-5
CDR3aa: CASSKEESGGGARFNQPQHF
CDR3nt: TGTGCCAGCAGCAAAGAAGAGAGTGGGGGCGGAGCCAGATTTAATCAGCCCCAGCATTTT

v_gene: TRBV29-1
d_gene: NA
abundance: few
j_gene: TRBJ2-5
CDR3aa: CSVDRANQETQYF
CDR3nt: TGCAGCGTTGATAGGGCTAATCAAGAGACCCAGTACTTC

v_gene: TRBV30
d_gene: TRBD1
abundance: NA
j_gene: TRBJ1-2
CDR3aa: CAWSLGQGGPSNYGYTF
CDR3nt: TGTGCCTGGAGCCTTGGACAGGGGGGGCCCTCCAACTATGGCTACACCTTC

v_gene: TRBV29-1
d_gene: NA
abundance: few
j_gene: TRBJ1-1
CDR3aa: CSVSTEAFF
CDR3nt: TGCAGCGTTAGTACTGAAGCTTTCTTT

v_gene: TRBV19
d_gene: TRBD1
abundance: NA
j_gene: TRBJ1-5
CDR3aa: CASSLTGTANQPQHF
CDR3nt: TGTGCCAGTAGTTTAACCGGGACAGCGAATCAGCCCCAGCATTTT

v_gene: TRBV4-2
d_gene: TRBD1
abundance: NA
j_gene: TRBJ1-1
CDR3aa: CASSQGWTWKGTGGLHTEAFF
CDR3nt: TGTGCCAGCAGCCAAGGGTGGACATGGAAAGGGACAGGGGGCTTGCACACTGAAGCTTTCTTT

v_gene: TRBV2
d_gene: NA
abundance: NA
j_gene: TRBJ1-1
CDR3aa: CASSGDTRGEAFF
CDR3nt: TGTGCCAGCAGTGGCGACACTCGGGGTGAAGCTTTCTTT

v_gene: TRBV19
d_gene: NA
abundance: NA
j_gene: TRBJ1-1
CDR3aa: CASSISGGGAEAFF
CDR3nt: TGTGCCAGTAGTATTTCGGGGGGAGGGGCTGAAGCTTTCTTT

v_gene: TRBV10-3
d_gene: TRBD1
abundance: NA
j_gene: TRBJ2-3
CDR3aa: CAISDRGHKDTQYF
CDR3nt: TGTGCCATCAGCGACAGGGGGCATAAGGATACGCAGTATTTT

v_gene: TRBV7-2
d_gene: TRBD2
abundance: NA
j_gene: TRBJ2-1
CDR3aa: CASSLITSGRGEQFF
CDR3nt: TGTGCCAGCAGCTTAATAACTAGCGGGAGAGGGGAGCAGTTCTTC

v_gene: TRBV28
d_gene: NA
abundance: NA
j_gene: TRBJ1-6
CDR3aa: CASTLTGSRVNSPLHF
CDR3nt: TGTGCCAGCACCCTGACCGGTAGCAGGGTTAATTCACCCCTCCACTTT

v_gene: TRBV7-3
d_gene: NA
abundance: once
j_gene: TRBJ1-4
CDR3aa: CASRRTASTNEKLFF
CDR3nt: TGTGCCAGCAGGCGGACAGCCTCAACTAATGAAAAACTGTTTTTT

v_gene: TRBV5-1
d_gene: NA
abundance: NA
j_gene: TRBJ2-7
CDR3aa: CASSLGASYDEQYF
CDR3nt: TGCGCCAGCAGCTTGGGAGCTAGCTATGACGAGCAGTACTTC

v_gene: TRBV28
d_gene: TRBD2
abundance: once
j_gene: TRBJ2-7
CDR3aa: CASSPPRDGGTSGSLYEQYF
CDR3nt: TGTGCCAGCAGTCCTCCCCGGGACGGAGGGACTAGCGGGAGTCTTTACGAGCAGTACTTC

v_gene: TRBV25-1
d_gene: TRBD1
abundance: NA
j_gene: TRBJ2-7
CDR3aa: CASSEGGGTGEIEQYF
CDR3nt: TGTGCCAGCAGTGAAGGGGGCGGGACAGGGGAGATCGAGCAGTACTTC

v_gene: TRBV6-1
d_gene: NA
abundance: NA
j_gene: TRBJ1-6
CDR3aa: CASSEGNSYNSPLHF
CDR3nt: TGTGCCAGCAGTGAAGGGAACTCCTATAATTCACCCCTCCACTTT

v_gene: TRBV5-1
d_gene: TRBD1
abundance: NA
j_gene: TRBJ2-4
CDR3aa: CASSYSSWGQGENIQYF
CDR3nt: TGCGCCAGCAGCTACAGTTCGTGGGGACAGGGTGAAAACATTCAGTACTTC

v_gene: TRBV6-1
d_gene: TRBD2
abundance: few
j_gene: TRBJ2-1
CDR3aa: CASSEVSGGNEQFF
CDR3nt: TGTGCCAGCAGTGAAGTGTCGGGGGGCAATGAGCAGTTCTTC

v_gene: TRBV7-9
d_gene: NA
abundance: NA
j_gene: TRBJ2-3
CDR3aa: CASSLVSHTDTQYF
CDR3nt: TGTGCCAGCAGCTTAGTCTCTCACACAGATACGCAGTATTTT

v_gene: TRBV7-2
d_gene: NA
abundance: NA
j_gene: TRBJ1-2
CDR3aa: CASSLYGNGYTF
CDR3nt: TGTGCCAGCAGCTTATATGGGAATGGCTACACCTTC

v_gene: TRBV6-1
d_gene: NA
abundance: few
j_gene: TRBJ2-7
CDR3aa: CASSERTERYEQYF
CDR3nt: TGTGCCAGCAGTGAAAGGACGGAGCGATACGAGCAGTACTTC

v_gene: TRBV7-2
d_gene: TRBD2
abundance: many
j_gene: TRBJ2-5
CDR3aa: CASSPLGREIETQYF
CDR3nt: TGTGCCAGCAGCCCCCTCGGGCGGGAGATAGAGACCCAGTACTTC

v_gene: TRBV11-2
d_gene: NA
abundance: NA
j_gene: TRBJ2-6
CDR3aa: CASSFPGANVLTF
CDR3nt: TGTGCCAGCAGCTTCCCGGGGGCCAACGTCCTGACTTTC

v_gene: TRBV2
d_gene: TRBD1
abundance: NA
j_gene: TRBJ1-5
CDR3aa: CASRRQGVREPQHF
CDR3nt: TGTGCCAGCAGGAGACAGGGGGTTAGGGAGCCCCAGCATTTT

v_gene: TRBV5-1
d_gene: NA
abundance: NA
j_gene: TRBJ2-5
CDR3aa: CASSLGHHQETQYF
CDR3nt: TGCGCCAGCAGCTTGGGGCACCACCAAGAGACCCAGTACTTC

v_gene: TRBV4-1
d_gene: TRBD1
abundance: NA
j_gene: TRBJ2-7
CDR3aa: CASSQVAGGSYEQYF
CDR3nt: TGCGCCAGCAGCCAAGTGGCAGGGGGCTCCTACGAGCAGTACTTC

v_gene: TRBV28
d_gene: TRBD1
abundance: NA
j_gene: TRBJ2-7
CDR3aa: CASSFSDRGFSYEQYF
CDR3nt: TGTGCCAGCAGCTTCTCCGACAGGGGTTTTTCCTACGAGCAGTACTTC

v_gene: TRBV7-2
d_gene: TRBD2
abundance: NA
j_gene: TRBJ2-7
CDR3aa: CASSFGLAGSSYEQYF
CDR3nt: TGTGCCAGCAGCTTTGGACTAGCGGGAAGCTCCTACGAGCAGTACTTC

v_gene: TRBV29-1
d_gene: NA
abundance: NA
j_gene: TRBJ1-2
CDR3aa: CSVEGRANGYTF
CDR3nt: TGCAGCGTTGAAGGCAGGGCTAATGGCTACACCTTC

v_gene: TRBV9
d_gene: NA
abundance: few
j_gene: TRBJ1-4
CDR3aa: CASSVSPQDEKLFF
CDR3nt: TGTGCCAGCAGCGTATCGCCCCAGGATGAAAAACTGTTTTTT

v_gene: TRBV6-5
d_gene: TRBD1
abundance: NA
j_gene: TRBJ2-2
CDR3aa: CASSRTGGFTGELFF
CDR3nt: TGTGCCAGCAGTAGGACAGGGGGGTTCACCGGGGAGCTGTTTTTT

v_gene: TRBV9
d_gene: NA
abundance: NA
j_gene: TRBJ1-2
CDR3aa: CASSVDPEHNYGYTF
CDR3nt: TGTGCCAGCAGCGTAGACCCCGAGCATAACTATGGCTACACCTTC

v_gene: TRBV27
d_gene: NA
abundance: NA
j_gene: TRBJ1-1
CDR3aa: CASRGWGVGTEAFF
CDR3nt: TGTGCCAGCAGGGGGTGGGGAGTAGGGACTGAAGCTTTCTTT

v_gene: TRBV5-5
d_gene: TRBD1
abundance: NA
j_gene: TRBJ2-7
CDR3aa: CASSGLQGNEQYF
CDR3nt: TGTGCCAGCAGCGGTCTACAGGGGAACGAGCAGTACTTC

v_gene: TRBV5-1
d_gene: NA
abundance: NA
j_gene: TRBJ1-1
CDR3aa: CASSLSSRPGGTEAFF
CDR3nt: TGCGCCAGCAGCTTGTCTTCGAGGCCCGGCGGCACTGAAGCTTTCTTT

v_gene: TRBV7-2
d_gene: NA
abundance: NA
j_gene: TRBJ2-7
CDR3aa: CASSLQGRSSYEQYF
CDR3nt: TGTGCCAGCAGCCTCCAGGGGCGGAGCTCCTACGAGCAGTACTTC

v_gene: TRBV7-3
d_gene: TRBD1
abundance: NA
j_gene: TRBJ2-7
CDR3aa: CASSGTGLGVYEQYF
CDR3nt: TGTGCCAGCAGCGGGACAGGGCTAGGAGTCTACGAGCAGTACTTC

v_gene: TRBV5-4
d_gene: NA
abundance: once
j_gene: TRBJ1-2
CDR3aa: CASSLYSRNYGYTF
CDR3nt: TGTGCCAGCAGCTTGTACAGCCGCAACTATGGCTACACCTTC

v_gene: TRBV28
d_gene: TRBD1
abundance: NA
j_gene: TRBJ2-5
CDR3aa: CASSLEDRLQETQYF
CDR3nt: TGTGCCAGCAGTCTCGAGGACAGGTTACAAGAGACCCAGTACTTC

v_gene: TRBV6-5
d_gene: TRBD2
abundance: NA
j_gene: TRBJ2-7
CDR3aa: CASSRTSGSSYEQYF
CDR3nt: TGTGCCAGCAGTCGGACTAGCGGGAGCAGTTACGAGCAGTACTTC

v_gene: TRBV27
d_gene: NA
abundance: once
j_gene: TRBJ2-7
CDR3aa: CASSWGHSSYEQYF
CDR3nt: TGTGCCAGCAGTTGGGGGCACAGTTCCTACGAGCAGTACTTC

v_gene: TRBV15
d_gene: NA
abundance: once
j_gene: TRBJ2-2
CDR3aa: CATSRGGRASGNTGELFF
CDR3nt: TGTGCCACCAGCAGAGGGGGGCGAGCTAGCGGGAACACCGGGGAGCTGTTTTTT

v_gene: TRBV7-4
d_gene: NA
abundance: NA
j_gene: TRBJ2-1
CDR3aa: CASSAVGVYNEQFF
CDR3nt: TGTGCCAGCAGCGCCGTAGGGGTTTACAATGAGCAGTTCTTC

v_gene: TRBV7-2
d_gene: NA
abundance: NA
j_gene: TRBJ2-5
CDR3aa: CASSLVRDQETQYF
CDR3nt: TGTGCCAGCAGCTTAGTCCGGGACCAAGAGACCCAGTACTTC

v_gene: TRBV28
d_gene: TRBD2
abundance: once
j_gene: TRBJ2-3
CDR3aa: CASSEPGTSGGDTQYF
CDR3nt: TGTGCCAGCAGTGAACCCGGGACTAGCGGGGGAGATACGCAGTATTTT

v_gene: TRBV12-2
d_gene: NA
abundance: NA
j_gene: TRBJ2-7
CDR3aa: CASRLAGTSGSQGEQYF
CDR3nt: TGTGCAAGTCGCTTAGCGGGGACTAGCGGGAGTCAGGGTGAGCAGTACTTC

v_gene: TRBV6-5
d_gene: NA
abundance: few
j_gene: TRBJ1-2
CDR3aa: CASSVGGDYGYTF
CDR3nt: TGTGCCAGCAGCGTGGGGGGGGACTATGGCTACACCTTC